This T cell receptor (beta chain) was sequenced during a study of tumor and adjacent non-tumor tissue in lung cancer. At the level of the study: Patients were aged about 31 to 85, 10 men and a handful of women, stage I to III. Approximately 4 million productive TCRbeta reads were obtained per sample on average.

With regard to this clonotype: Its antigen remains unidentified. One end of the junction does not line up with germline, which may come from a read error.

Study-level findings and limits: In normal lung, the top 100 clones were significantly more dominant than in tumor.

A modified ARM-PCR protocol with three rounds of nested PCR amplified TCRbeta. Using its own MiXCR run on the multiplex PCR reads, TCRdb lists one record per CDR3 protein. The sample comprises about 100,000 distinct CDR3 sequences, around three fifths of which are singletons, and about 19% rests with the top ten. The germline gives CDR1 SGHAT, CDR2 FQNNGV. The CDR3 consists of 12 residues. No cell sorting was done before RNA was extracted from the tissue. Distant lung tissue was collected more than 3 cm away from the tumor edge. Between August and November 2014, newly diagnosed, chemotherapy-naive lung cancer patients underwent thoracic surgery in China.

Sample: distant non-tumor lung tissue. This receptor was taken from a man aged 25 to 40 with non-small cell lung cancer. The chain employs TRBV11-2 and TRBJ2-1, with D unresolved. CDR3 amino acids: CASSLDRALQIF. As DNA, the CDR3 is TGTGCCAGCAGCTTAGACCGGGCCCTACAGATATTC. Filled out from reference TRBV11-2 and TRBJ2-1, the complete variable domain reads EAGVAQSPRYKIIEKRQSVAFWCNPISGHATLYWYQQILGQGPKLLIQFQNNGVVDDSQLPKDRFSAERLKGVDSTLKIQPAKLEDSAVYLCASSLDRALQIFGPGTRLTVL.